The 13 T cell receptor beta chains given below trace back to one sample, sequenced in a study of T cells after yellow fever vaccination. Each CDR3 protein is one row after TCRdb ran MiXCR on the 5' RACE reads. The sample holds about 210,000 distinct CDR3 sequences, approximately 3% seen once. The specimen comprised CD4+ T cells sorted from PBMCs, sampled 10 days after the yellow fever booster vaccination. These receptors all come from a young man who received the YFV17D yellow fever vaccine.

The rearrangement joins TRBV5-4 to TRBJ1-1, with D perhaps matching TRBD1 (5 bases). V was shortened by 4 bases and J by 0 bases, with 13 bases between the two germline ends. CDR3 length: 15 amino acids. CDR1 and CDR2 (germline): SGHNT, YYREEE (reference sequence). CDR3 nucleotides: TGTGCCAGCAGCCCGACGCTGGGGGTGAACACTGAAGCTTTCTTT. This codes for CASSPTLGVNTEAFF.

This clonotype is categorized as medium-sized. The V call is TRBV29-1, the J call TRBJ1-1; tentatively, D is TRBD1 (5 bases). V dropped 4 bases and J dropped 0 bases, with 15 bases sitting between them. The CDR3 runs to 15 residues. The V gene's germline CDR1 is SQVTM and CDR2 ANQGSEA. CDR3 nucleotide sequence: TGCAGCGTTGGGGCAGGGTGGGGGATGAACACTGAAGCTTTCTTT. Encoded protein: CSVGAGWGMNTEAFF. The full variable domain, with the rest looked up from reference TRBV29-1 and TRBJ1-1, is SAVISQKPSRDICQRGTSLTIQCQVDSQVTMMFWYRQQPGQSLTLIATANQGSEATYESGFVIDKFPISRPNLTFSTLTVSNMSPEDSSIYLCSVGAGWGMNTEAFFGQGTRLTVV.

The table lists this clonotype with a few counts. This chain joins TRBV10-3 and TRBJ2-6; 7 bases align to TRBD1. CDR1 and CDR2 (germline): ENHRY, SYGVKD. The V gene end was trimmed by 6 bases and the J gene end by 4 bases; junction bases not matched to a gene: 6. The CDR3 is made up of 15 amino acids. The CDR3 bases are TGTGCCATCAGAGGCGACAGGGCCGGGGCCAACGTCCTGACTTTC. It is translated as CAIRGDRAGANVLTF.

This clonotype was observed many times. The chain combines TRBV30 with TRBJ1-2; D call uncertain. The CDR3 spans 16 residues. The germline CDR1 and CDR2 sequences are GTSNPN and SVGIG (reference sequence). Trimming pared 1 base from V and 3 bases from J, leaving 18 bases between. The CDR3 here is CAWSESGRFDYYGYTF. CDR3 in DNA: TGTGCCTGGAGTGAGTCGGGGAGATTCGACTACTATGGCTACACCTTC.

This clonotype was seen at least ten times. CDR3 DNA: TGTGCCAGCAGGGGACAGGCAGCTGAAGCTTTCTTT. Protein sequence: CASRGQAAEAFF. The V and J genes are TRBV6-5 and TRBJ1-1; TRBD1 aligns across 8 bases. V trimming: 6 bases; J trimming: 6 bases; junction bases outside the gene matches: 3. This CDR3 is built from 12 residues. CDR1 is MNHEY and CDR2 is SVGAGI in the germline V gene.

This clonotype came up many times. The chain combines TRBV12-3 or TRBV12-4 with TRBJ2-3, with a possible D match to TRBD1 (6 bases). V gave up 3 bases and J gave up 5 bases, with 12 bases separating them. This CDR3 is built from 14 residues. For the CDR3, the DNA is TGTGCCAGCAGTTTGCAGGGGATGGGAGATACGCAGTATTTT. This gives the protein CASSLQGMGDTQYF.

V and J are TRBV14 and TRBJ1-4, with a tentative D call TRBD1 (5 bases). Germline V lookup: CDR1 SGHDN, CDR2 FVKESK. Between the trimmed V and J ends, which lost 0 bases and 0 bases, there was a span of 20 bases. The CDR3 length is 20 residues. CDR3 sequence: CASSQDTGDGRHATNEKLFF. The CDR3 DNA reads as TGTGCCAGCAGCCAAGATACAGGAGATGGGCGGCATGCAACTAATGAAAAACTGTTTTTT.

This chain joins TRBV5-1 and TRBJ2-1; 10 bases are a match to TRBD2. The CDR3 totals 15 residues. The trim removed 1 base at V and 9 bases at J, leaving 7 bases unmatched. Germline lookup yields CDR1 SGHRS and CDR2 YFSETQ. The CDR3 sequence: CASSLPGTSVVEQFF. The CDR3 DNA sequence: TGCGCCAGCAGCTTGCCCGGGACTAGCGTAGTTGAGCAGTTCTTC.

The CDR3 spells CASSQRGSRETQYF. The DNA of the CDR3 is TGTGCCAGCAGCCAAAGGGGTTCGAGGGAGACCCAGTACTTC. V is TRBV9 and J is TRBJ2-5; a possible D gene is TRBD1 (5 bases). CDR1 is SGDLS, CDR2 YYNGEE, per germline. V lost 4 bases and J lost 5, with 15 bases in between. This CDR3 contains 14 residues.

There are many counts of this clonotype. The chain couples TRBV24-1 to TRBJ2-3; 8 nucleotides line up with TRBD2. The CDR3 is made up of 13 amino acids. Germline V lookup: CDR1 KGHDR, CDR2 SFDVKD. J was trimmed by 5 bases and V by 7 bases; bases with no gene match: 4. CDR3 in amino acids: CATSGRGQDTQYF. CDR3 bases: TGTGCCACCAGCGGGAGGGGCCAAGATACGCAGTATTTT.

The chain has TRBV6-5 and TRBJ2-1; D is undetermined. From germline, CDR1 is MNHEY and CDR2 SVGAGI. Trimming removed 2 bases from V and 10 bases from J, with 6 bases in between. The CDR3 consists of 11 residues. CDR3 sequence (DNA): TGTGCCAGCAGTTACGAGGTGGAGCAGTTCTTC. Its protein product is CASSYEVEQFF.

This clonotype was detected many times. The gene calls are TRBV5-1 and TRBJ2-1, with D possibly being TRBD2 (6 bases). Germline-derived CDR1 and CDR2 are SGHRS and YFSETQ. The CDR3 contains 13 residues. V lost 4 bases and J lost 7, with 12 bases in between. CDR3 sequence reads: CASSATSRNEQFF. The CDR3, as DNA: TGCGCCAGCAGCGCAACTAGCCGAAATGAGCAGTTCTTC. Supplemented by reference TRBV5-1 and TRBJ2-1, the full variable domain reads KAGVTQTPRYLIKTRGQQVTLSCSPISGHRSVSWYQQTPGQGLQFLFEYFSETQRNKGNFPGRFSGRQFSNSRSEMNVSTLELGDSALYLCASSATSRNEQFFGPGTRLTVL.

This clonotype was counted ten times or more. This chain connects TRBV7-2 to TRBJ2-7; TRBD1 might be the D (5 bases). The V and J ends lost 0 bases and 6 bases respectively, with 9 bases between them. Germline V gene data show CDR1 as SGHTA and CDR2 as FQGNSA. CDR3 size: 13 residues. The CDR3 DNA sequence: TGTGCCAGCAGCTTAGCTCCAGGGTCCGAGCAGTACGTC. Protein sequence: CASSLAPGSEQYV.